This TCR beta chain was identified during a study of preoperative IRX-2 immunotherapy in early breast cancer. As to treatment: preoperative locoregional IRX-2 cytokine immunotherapy. This phase Ib study tested locoregional IRX-2 cytokine immunotherapy given before surgery. Germline CDR1 is SGHVS and CDR2 is FNYEAQ. Trimming removed 2 bases from V and 2 bases from J, with 13 bases in between. This CDR3 has 15 amino acids. Repertoires were generated with immunoSEQ multiplex PCR, while TCRdb's copy carries only in-frame clones and drops some. The sample has fewer than 3,500 clones, 76% seen once. This chain connects TRBV7-6 to TRBJ2-7; D gene uncertain. This sequence was found in a human donor with breast cancer. The sequences come from tumor tissue, collected after IRX-2 immunotherapy. The CDR3 region is CASSLTNGPTYEQYF. CDR3 DNA: TGTGCCAGCAGCTTAACGAATGGACCGACCTACGAGCAGTACTTC.